This record covers a single TCR beta chain. A few counts support this clonotype. Which antigen it targets is not known. Base qualities are not provided; no much larger clone lies one nucleotide away. The treatment or condition label, as the study defines it: allogeneic hematopoietic cell transplantation with graft depleted of TCRalphabeta T cells and CD19 B cells. TCRalphabeta/CD19-depleted allogeneic hematopoietic cell grafts were given to the transplant recipients, all of whom were children. Libraries were constructed by PCR. The data were produced on an Illumina HiSeq 2500. TCR library preparation used molecular barcoding, with unique molecular identifiers applied to normalize quantification of the TCRbeta repertoire. TCRdb redid the processing of the public reads, applying fastp at Q25 and MiXCR, and retained in-frame beta chains. Every entry covers one CDR3 protein and lists the most common genes and DNA from its rows. In this sample the table shows 750,000 to 950,000 distinct CDR3 sequences, 16% of which occur a single time. The ten largest account for about 4.6% of the sample.

Relative to germline, V is 6 bases shorter and J is 2 bases shorter, with 18 bases between their ends. Including cysteine and phenylalanine, the CDR3 has 16 amino acids. CDR3 DNA only is kept here, 48 bases in frame from base 1. CDR1 SNHLY and CDR2 FYNNEI were looked up in the germline V gene. This sample is drawn from a study of T-cell reconstitution after alpha-beta-depleted transplantation in children (dated by TCRdb to 2016 to 2018). About the full investigation: The study quantitatively tracked T-cell immune reconstitution after TCRalphabeta/CD19-depleted allogeneic hematopoietic cell transplantation in children using TCR repertoire profiling.

What the study reported, not specific to this receptor: The apparently early recovery of alphabetaT-cell counts about two months after transplant reportedly depended on only several hundred rapidly expanded clones that came from non-depleted graft cells. Over the following months the frequencies of hyperexpanded clones went down, and after one year T-cell counts and TCRbeta diversity were mostly credited to newly produced T cells. In some patients, the high TCRbeta diversity seen at day 60 was put down to recipient T cells and intrathymic progenitors that had survived conditioning.

The receptor was derived from a male patient between 5 and 17 years old who had a stem cell transplant for acute lymphoblastic leukemia, so the T cells may come from the graft donor. The material sequenced was PBMCs, mostly from graft donor cells, taken 360 days after TCRalphabeta/CD19-depleted stem cell transplant. The rearranged chain carries TRBV2 and TRBJ2-3; TRBD2 is possibly the D segment (6 matching bases). The CDR3 sequence is CASSLPRAGFTDTQYF. The DNA sequence is TGTGCCAGCAGCCTCCCCCGGGCGGGATTCACAGATACGCAGTATTTT.